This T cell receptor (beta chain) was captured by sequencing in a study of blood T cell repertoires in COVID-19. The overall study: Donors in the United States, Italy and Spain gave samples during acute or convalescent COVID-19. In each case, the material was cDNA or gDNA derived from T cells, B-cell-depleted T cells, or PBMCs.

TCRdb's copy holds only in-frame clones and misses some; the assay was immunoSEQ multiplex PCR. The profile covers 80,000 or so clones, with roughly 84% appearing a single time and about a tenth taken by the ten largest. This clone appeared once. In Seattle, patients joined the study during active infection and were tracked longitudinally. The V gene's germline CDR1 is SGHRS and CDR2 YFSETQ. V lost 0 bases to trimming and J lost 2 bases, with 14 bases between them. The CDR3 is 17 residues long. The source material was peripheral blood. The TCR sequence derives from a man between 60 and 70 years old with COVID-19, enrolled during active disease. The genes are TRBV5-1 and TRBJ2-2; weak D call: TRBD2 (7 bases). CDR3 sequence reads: CASSLVRGASNTGELFF. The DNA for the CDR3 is TGCGCCAGCAGCTTGGTTCGGGGGGCGTCCAACACCGGGGAGCTGTTTTTT.